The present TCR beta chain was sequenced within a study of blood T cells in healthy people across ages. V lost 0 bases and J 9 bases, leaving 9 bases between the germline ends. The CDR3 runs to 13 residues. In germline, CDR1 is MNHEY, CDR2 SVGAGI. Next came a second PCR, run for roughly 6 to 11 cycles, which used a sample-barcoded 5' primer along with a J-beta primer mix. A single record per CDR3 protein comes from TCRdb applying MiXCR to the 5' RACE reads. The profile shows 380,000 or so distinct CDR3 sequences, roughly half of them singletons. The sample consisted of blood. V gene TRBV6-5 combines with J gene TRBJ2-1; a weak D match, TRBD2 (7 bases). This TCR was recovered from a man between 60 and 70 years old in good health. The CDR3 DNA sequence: TGTGCCAGCAGTTACTCAGGGGGGGGTGAGCAGTTCTTC. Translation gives CASSYSGGGEQFF.